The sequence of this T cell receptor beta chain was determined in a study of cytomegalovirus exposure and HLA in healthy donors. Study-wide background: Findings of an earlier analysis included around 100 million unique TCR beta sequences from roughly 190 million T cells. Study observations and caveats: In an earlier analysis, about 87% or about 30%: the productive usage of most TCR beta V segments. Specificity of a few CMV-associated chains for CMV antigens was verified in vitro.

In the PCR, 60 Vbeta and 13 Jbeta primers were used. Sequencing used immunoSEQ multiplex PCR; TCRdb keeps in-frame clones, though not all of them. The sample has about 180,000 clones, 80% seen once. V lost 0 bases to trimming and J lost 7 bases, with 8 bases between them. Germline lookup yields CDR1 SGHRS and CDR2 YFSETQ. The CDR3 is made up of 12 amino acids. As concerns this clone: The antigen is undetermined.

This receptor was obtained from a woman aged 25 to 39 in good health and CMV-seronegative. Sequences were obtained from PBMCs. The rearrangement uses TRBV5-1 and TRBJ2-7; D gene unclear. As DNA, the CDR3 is TGCGCCAGCAGCTTGGGAGCACGGGAGCAGTACTTC. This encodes CASSLGAREQYF.